The clone carrying this T cell receptor (beta chain) has a handful of counts. The antigen remains unidentified. This record belongs to a study of cytomegalovirus exposure and HLA in healthy donors. Points from the study as a whole: For TCR beta chains, V- and J-gene trimming was later linked to a missense DCLRE1C variant. In a later analysis, HLA-associated TCR beta chains were more clonally expanded than equally common others. CMV serostatus was the only immune exposure information that was available. A likely sequencing artifact accounted for one observed cluster of highly shared sequence variants.

CDR3 size: 14 residues. Germline assignment: CDR1 MNHEY and CDR2 SVGAGI. The junction had 5 bases not matched to a gene; V was cut back by 4 bases and J by 5 bases. Vbeta (60) and Jbeta (13) primers were used in the PCR. Sequencing was performed with immunoSEQ multiplex PCR; in TCRdb, only in-frame clones are kept and a portion is missing. The sample has 60,000 to 70,000 clones; roughly 73% are singletons. This clonotype was sampled from a woman aged 40-49 years in good health and CMV-seropositive. This rearrangement joins TRBV6-5 to TRBJ2-5, with TRBD1 identical over 9 bases. Source material: PBMCs. CDR3 nucleotides: TGTGCCAGCAGTTCCCCAGGACAGGGGGAGACCCAGTACTTC. As protein: CASSSPGQGETQYF.